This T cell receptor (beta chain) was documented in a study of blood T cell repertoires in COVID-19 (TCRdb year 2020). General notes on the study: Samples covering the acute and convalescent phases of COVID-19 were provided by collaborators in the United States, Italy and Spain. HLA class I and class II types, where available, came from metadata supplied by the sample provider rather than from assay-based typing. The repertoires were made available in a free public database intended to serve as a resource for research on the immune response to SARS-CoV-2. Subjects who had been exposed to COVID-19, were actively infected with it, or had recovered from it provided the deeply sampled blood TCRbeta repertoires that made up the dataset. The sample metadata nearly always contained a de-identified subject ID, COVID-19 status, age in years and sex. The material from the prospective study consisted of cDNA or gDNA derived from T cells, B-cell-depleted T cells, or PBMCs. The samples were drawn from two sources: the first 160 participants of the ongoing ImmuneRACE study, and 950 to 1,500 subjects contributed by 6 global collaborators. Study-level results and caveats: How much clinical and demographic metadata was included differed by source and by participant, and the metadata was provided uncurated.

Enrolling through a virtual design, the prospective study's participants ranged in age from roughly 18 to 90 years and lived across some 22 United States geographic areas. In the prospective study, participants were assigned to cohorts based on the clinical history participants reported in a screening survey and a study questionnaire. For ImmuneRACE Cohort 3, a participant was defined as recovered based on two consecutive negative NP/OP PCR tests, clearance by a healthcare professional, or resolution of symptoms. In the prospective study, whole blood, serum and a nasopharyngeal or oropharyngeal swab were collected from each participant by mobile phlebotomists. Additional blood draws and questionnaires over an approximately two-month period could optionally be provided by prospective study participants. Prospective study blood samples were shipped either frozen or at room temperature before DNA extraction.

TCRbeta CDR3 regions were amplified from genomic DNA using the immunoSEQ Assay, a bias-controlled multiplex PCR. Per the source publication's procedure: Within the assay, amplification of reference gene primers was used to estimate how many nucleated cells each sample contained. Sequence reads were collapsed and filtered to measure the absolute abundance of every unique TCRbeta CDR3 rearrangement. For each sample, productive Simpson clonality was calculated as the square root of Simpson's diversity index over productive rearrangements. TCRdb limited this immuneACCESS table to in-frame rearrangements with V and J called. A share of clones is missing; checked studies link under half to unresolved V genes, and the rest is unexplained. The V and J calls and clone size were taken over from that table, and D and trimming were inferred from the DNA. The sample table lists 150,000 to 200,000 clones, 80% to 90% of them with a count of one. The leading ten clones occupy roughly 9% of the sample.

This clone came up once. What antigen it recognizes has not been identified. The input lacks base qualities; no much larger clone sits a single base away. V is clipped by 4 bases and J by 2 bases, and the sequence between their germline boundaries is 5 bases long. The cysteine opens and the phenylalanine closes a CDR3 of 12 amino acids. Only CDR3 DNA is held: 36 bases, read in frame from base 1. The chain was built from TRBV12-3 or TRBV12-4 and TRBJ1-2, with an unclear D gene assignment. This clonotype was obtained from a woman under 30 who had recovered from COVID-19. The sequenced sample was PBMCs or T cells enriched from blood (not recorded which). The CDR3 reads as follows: CASSSVNYGYTF. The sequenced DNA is TGTGCCAGCAGTTCTGTCAACTATGGCTACACCTTC.